Here is one T cell receptor beta chain with its context. Only a few counts were recorded for this clone. Its antigen is still unknown. This is likely an artifact of a read error, given a far larger clone one base away. This specimen comes from a study of radiotherapy plus CTLA-4 blockade in lung cancer (dated by TCRdb to 2016 to 2018). Notes on the research overall: Among enrolled patients, 15% to 20% had an objective response and 31% reached disease control.

The study at large found these results: Early dynamic changes in blood T cell clones, together with increased serum interferon-beta after radiation, were reported as the strongest predictors of response. After treatment with radiotherapy and ipilimumab, TCR clones that came from tumors expanded in the peripheral blood.

The method was the immunoSEQ multiplex PCR assay. TCRdb carries this immuneACCESS record with in-frame sequences only. Its versions omit some clonotypes, under half of them owing to an unresolved V gene in the studies checked, with the rest unexplained. This sample is represented by 12,000 to 15,000 clones; 55% to 75% of them were singletons. The top ten clonotypes cover 50% to 65% of the sample. The study tested focal radiation therapy combined with CTLA-4 blockade (ipilimumab) in patients with chemo-refractory metastatic non-small-cell lung cancer. V loses 1 base of germline sequence and J loses 0 bases, and the interval between the two ends is 8 bases. The CDR3 goes from the cysteine to the phenylalanine over 15 residues. Only the CDR3 DNA stays, 45 bases, in frame from base 1. The germline V gene specifies SGHDT as CDR1 and YYEEEE as CDR2.

Sequencing used peripheral blood, obtained from a patient treated with radiotherapy plus ipilimumab. Recombination linked TRBV5-6 to TRBJ1-3; no D gene call is confident. The TCR sequence derives from a human donor with non-small cell lung cancer whose response to radiotherapy plus ipilimumab could not be evaluated. The CDR3 in this case is CASSLREGSGNTIYF. The sequenced DNA is TGTGCCAGCAGCTTGAGGGAGGGCTCTGGAAACACCATATATTTT.